The 9 T cell receptor beta chains in this list originate from one sample, sequenced in a study of shared clonotypes between healthy human individuals. Repertoires were generated with immunoSEQ multiplex PCR, while TCRdb's copy carries only in-frame clones and drops some. Altogether 110,000 or so clones are present, around 73% being singletons, with the ten largest covering 20% to 25%. Sequenced: memory CD8+ T cells sorted from blood. Subset defined: CD45RO+ cells pooled with CCR7-negative TemRA cells. These receptors were taken from a woman aged 25-40 years in good health.

The V gene is TRBV15, the J gene TRBJ1-3; no reliable D call. Per the germline V gene, CDR1 is LNHNV and CDR2 is YYDKDF (reference sequence). The CDR3 consists of 17 residues. Deletions cut 0 bases from V and 1 base from J, with 13 bases between. The CDR3 protein is CATSRDKAGWSGNTIYF. CDR3 in DNA: TGTGCCACCAGCAGAGATAAGGCAGGCTGGTCTGGAAACACCATATATTTT.

This chain uses TRBV7-3 with TRBJ1-1; D may be TRBD1 (6 bases). Trimming took off 5 bases at V and 3 bases at J, with 10 bases between the two ends. This CDR3 region has 13 residues. Germline-derived CDR1 and CDR2 are SGHTA and FQGTGA. This CDR3 is CASSPQGYTEAFF. The CDR3 bases are TGTGCCAGCAGCCCGCAGGGGTACACTGAAGCTTTCTTT.

The genes are TRBV7-9 and TRBJ2-5; D is undetermined. The V gene's germline CDR1 is SEHNR and CDR2 FQNEAQ (reference sequence). The length of the CDR3 is 13 residues. The V and J ends lost 5 bases and 3 bases respectively, with 10 bases between them. CDR3 sequence: CASSDRQEETQYF. As DNA, the CDR3 is TGTGCCAGCAGCGATAGGCAGGAAGAGACCCAGTACTTC.

The gene calls are TRBV29-1 and TRBJ2-7; 8 bases agree with TRBD2. With 4 bases clipped from V and 6 bases from J, the junction kept 17 bases outside the gene matches. Looked up from germline, CDR1 is SQVTM and CDR2 is ANQGSEA. The CDR3 contains 16 residues. DNA for the CDR3: TGCAGCGTTGGAAGGCTGGACCGCGGACTAGCAGCCGAGCAGTACTTC. Protein product: CSVGRLDRGLAAEQYF.

This rearrangement joins TRBV7-9 to TRBJ2-2; 9 bases are shared with TRBD1. Per the germline V gene, CDR1 is SEHNR and CDR2 is FQNEAQ (reference sequence). This CDR3 comprises 15 residues. The V and J ends lost 5 bases and 3 bases, in that order; junction bases with no gene match: 4. CDR3 in amino acids: CASSQGQGDTGELFF. In DNA, the CDR3 is TGTGCCAGCAGCCAGGGACAGGGAGACACCGGGGAGCTGTTTTTT.

V usage is TRBV18 and J usage is TRBJ2-7, with 11 bases that match TRBD1. The CDR3 length is 15 residues. The junction had 9 bases not matched to a gene; V was cut back by 6 bases and J by 5 bases. Germline V CDR1 and CDR2: KGHSH, LQKENI. Here the CDR3 reads CASSPRTGGEHEQYF. The CDR3 DNA reads TGTGCCAGCTCCCCCAGGACAGGGGGCGAACACGAGCAGTACTTC. The entire variable domain, with the rest obtained from reference TRBV18 and TRBJ2-7, is as follows: NAGVMQNPRHLVRRRGQEARLRCSPMKGHSHVYWYRQLPEEGLKFMVYLQKENIIDESGMPKERFSAEFPKEGPSILRIQQVVRGDSAAYFCASSPRTGGEHEQYFGPGTRLTVT.

The V and J genes are TRBV4-1 and TRBJ2-3, with D tentatively TRBD2 (5 bases). Between the trimmed V and J ends, which lost 2 bases and 1 base, there was a span of 19 bases. Looked up from germline, CDR1 is MGHRA and CDR2 is YSYEKL. The CDR3 is 18 amino acids. The CDR3 spells CASSQFLQRETGTDTQYF. Written as DNA, the CDR3 is TGCGCCAGCAGCCAATTCCTTCAAAGGGAGACGGGCACAGATACGCAGTATTTT.

The J gene is TRBJ1-1, the V gene TRBV7-9; unclear D gene. CDR1 is SEHNR, CDR2 FQNEAQ, per germline (reference sequence). The CDR3 has 13 residues. Trimming removed 4 bases from V and 1 base from J, with 7 bases in between. The CDR3 here is CASSYTPNTEAFF. CDR3 nucleotide sequence: TGTGCCAGCAGCTATACACCGAACACTGAAGCTTTCTTT.

V usage is TRBV7-8 and J usage is TRBJ2-7; a possible D gene is TRBD2 (5 bases). The germline CDR1 and CDR2 sequences are SGHVS and FQNEAQ. The CDR3 consists of 15 residues. V shed 5 bases and J shed 3 bases, with 17 bases lying between them. The CDR3 region is CASSPDGGNFYEQYF. CDR3 nucleotide sequence: TGTGCCAGCAGCCCAGATGGAGGCAATTTCTACGAGCAGTACTTC. The complete variable domain, with remaining parts taken from reference TRBV7-8 and TRBJ2-7, reads GAGVSQSPRYKVAKRGQDVALRCDPISGHVSLFWYQQALGQGPEFLTYFQNEAQLDKSGLPSDRFFAERPEGSVSTLKIQRTQQEDSAVYLCASSPDGGNFYEQYFGPGTRLTVT.